This TCR beta chain stems from a study of T cells after yellow fever vaccination. Synthesis of TCR cDNA relied on 5'RACE template switching, which attached a universal primer site and UMIs. TCRdb independently ran MiXCR on the 5' RACE reads; one entry per CDR3 protein. The sample contains some 600,000 distinct CDR3 sequences, less than 20% of which appear only once. Unmatched junction bases numbered 10, after V lost 2 bases and J lost 2 bases. Germline lookup yields CDR1 SGHRS and CDR2 YFSETQ. The CDR3 extends over 17 amino acids. Overall study findings and caveats: The secondary response was weaker, and its peak arrived faster, on day 5 versus 15. Among all clonotypes, a small share was observed in both CD4 and CD8 compartments.

This clonotype was observed at least ten times. No antigen is known for it. The rearrangement uses TRBV5-1 and TRBJ1-2, with 9 bases matching TRBD1. This sequence originates from a man aged 18 to 29 who received the YFV17D yellow fever vaccine. Source: PBMCs, taken more than 4 days after the first yellow fever vaccination. The CDR3, as DNA: TGCGCCAGCAGCTTCTACAGGGGGCCAAGTTCGAACTATGGCTACACCTTC. This translates into CASSFYRGPSSNYGYTF.